Listed here are 20 T cell receptor beta chains from one sample, sequenced in a study of T cells in Graves' hyperthyroidism and ophthalmopathy. Amplified TCR beta CDR3 regions derived from RNA transcripts. An initial round of RT-PCR targeting the TCR CDR3 relied on the HTBI primer set. MiXCR, applied by TCRdb to the multiplex PCR reads, yields one record per CDR3 protein. The sample consists of about 300,000 distinct CDR3 sequences, about 19% of them appearing once. The specimen sequenced was blood. The receptors were gathered from a man aged 45-65 years with Graves' ophthalmopathy.

CDR3 residues: CATSSPSTGVEQYF. DNA of the CDR3: TGTGCCACCAGCAGCCCCAGCACAGGGGTCGAGCAGTACTTC. The rearrangement links TRBV15 to TRBJ2-7, with 7 positions matching TRBD1. V lost 3 bases to trimming and J lost 6 bases; unmatched junction nucleotides: 8. The germline CDR1 and CDR2 sequences are LNHNV and YYDKDF (reference sequence). This CDR3 has 14 residues. Looking up the rest from reference TRBV15 and TRBJ2-7 gives the full variable domain: DAMVIQNPRYQVTQFGKPVTLSCSQTLNHNVMYWYQQKSSQAPKLLFHYYDKDFNNEADTPDNFQSRRPNTSFCFLDIRSPGLGDTAMYLCATSSPSTGVEQYFGPGTRLTVT.

The chain links TRBV11-2 to TRBJ1-1; no clear D gene. The germline CDR1 and CDR2 sequences are SGHAT and FQNNGV. Trimming left V 6 bases short and J 4 bases short, with 6 bases between. The CDR3 is 11 amino acids. This CDR3 reads CASSVVTEAFF. DNA of the CDR3: TGTGCCAGCAGTGTTGTCACTGAAGCTTTCTTT. The entire variable domain, with the rest obtained from reference TRBV11-2 and TRBJ1-1, is as follows: EAGVAQSPRYKIIEKRQSVAFWCNPISGHATLYWYQQILGQGPKLLIQFQNNGVVDDSQLPKDRFSAERLKGVDSTLKIQPAKLEDSAVYLCASSVVTEAFFGQGTRLTVV.

Concerning this clonotype itself: A much larger clone sits a single nucleotide away, making a read error possible. The chain couples TRBV4-2 to TRBJ1-1; TRBD1 is a possible D gene (6 bases). CDR1 LGHNA and CDR2 YNFKEQ come from the germline V gene. The CDR3 contains 14 residues. The CDR3 region is CASRLGTSNTEASF. CDR3 bases: TGTGCCAGCAGACTAGGGACATCGAACACTGAAGCTTCCTTT.

The V call is TRBV18, the J call TRBJ2-5, with 8 bases identical to TRBD2. Germline V CDR1 and CDR2: KGHSH, LQKENI. The CDR3 loop spans 14 amino acids. The ends lost 3 bases at V and 3 bases at J; junction bases unmatched: 3. The CDR3 loop is CASSPTGGEETQYF. CDR3 DNA sequence: TGTGCCAGCTCACCTACGGGAGGGGAAGAGACCCAGTACTTC. The whole variable domain, filled in from reference TRBV18 and TRBJ2-5, reads NAGVMQNPRHLVRRRGQEARLRCSPMKGHSHVYWYRQLPEEGLKFMVYLQKENIIDESGMPKERFSAEFPKEGPSILRIQQVVRGDSAAYFCASSPTGGEETQYFGPGTRLLVL.

V gene TRBV6-1 combines with J gene TRBJ2-2; D is uncertain. This CDR3 has 13 amino acids. The V gene's germline CDR1 is MNHNS and CDR2 SASEGT. V was clipped by 6 bases and J by 7 bases, with 12 bases between them. CDR3 in amino acids: CASRQYSGGELFF. CDR3 DNA sequence: TGTGCCAGCAGGCAGTATAGTGGCGGGGAGCTGTTTTTT.

The gene calls are TRBV7-3 and TRBJ2-5; 8 bases map to TRBD1. This CDR3 spans 15 amino acids. The trim removed 2 bases at V and 6 bases at J, leaving 8 bases unmatched. The germline gives CDR1 SGHTA, CDR2 FQGTGA. In DNA, the CDR3 is TGTGCCAGCAGCTTAGGCCAGGGGGCACTGCAGACCCAGTACTTC. The encoded protein is CASSLGQGALQTQYF.

V gene TRBV28 combines with J gene TRBJ2-7, with 8 bases that match TRBD1. The CDR3 is 14 amino acids. Per germline, CDR1 MDHEN and CDR2 SYDVKM. Trimming took 7 bases from V and 0 from J; bases not matched to a gene: 5. CDR3 nucleotides: TGTGCCAGCATCGTTACAGGGGGCTCCTACGAGCAGTACTTC. Translation gives CASIVTGGSYEQYF.

This clonotype was observed a handful of times. This sequence joins TRBV6-6 and TRBJ1-1, with a tentative D call TRBD1 (6 bases). The length of the CDR3 is 17 residues. With 2 bases removed from V and 0 bases from J, the gap between germline ends came to 16 bases. Germline V gene data show CDR1 as MNHNY and CDR2 as SVGAGI (reference sequence). CDR3 bases: TGTGCCAGCAGTTACGTTGGCGGGACACTCATGAACACTGAAGCTTTCTTT. Its protein product is CASSYVGGTLMNTEAFF.

For this clonotype: One end of the junction is discordant with germline, which a read error may explain. This CDR3 reads CTSSPPPKLAGGTDTQYF. CDR3 in DNA: TGTACCAGCAGTCCCCCCCCTAAGCTAGCGGGGGGCACAGATACGCAGTATTTT. The chain has TRBV6-2 or TRBV6-3 and TRBJ2-3; 10 positions match TRBD2. The germline CDR1 and CDR2 sequences are MNHEY and SVGEGT. The CDR3 has 18 amino acids.

The table lists this clonotype with many counts. This rearrangement joins TRBV20-1 to TRBJ1-5; D unresolved. In germline, CDR1 is DFQATT, CDR2 SNEGSKA (reference sequence). V lost 0 bases, J lost 4 bases, and 10 bases lay in between. The CDR3 covers 14 residues. Written as DNA, the CDR3 is TGCAGTGCTAGAGATCCCGGCGGGAATCAGCCCCAGCATTTT. Its translation is CSARDPGGNQPQHF.

V and J are TRBV12-3 or TRBV12-4 and TRBJ2-1, with a weak D call TRBD2 (6 bases). CDR3 size: 14 residues. Trimming removed 3 bases from V and 5 bases from J, with 11 bases in between. Here the CDR3 DNA reads TGTGCCAGCAGTTTTGGCGGGGTCCACAATGAGCAGTTCTTC. Amino acid sequence: CASSFGGVHNEQFF.

This clonotype was counted only a few times. This chain links TRBV7-9 with TRBJ1-1, with TRBD1 as a possible D gene (5 bases). CDR1 is SEHNR and CDR2 is FQNEAQ in the germline V gene (reference sequence). The CDR3 loop spans 11 amino acids. V was trimmed by 5 bases and J by 11 bases, leaving 12 bases between them. The CDR3 loop reads CASSAGDSAFF. In nucleotides, the CDR3 is TGTGCCAGCAGCGCCGGGGACTCGGCTTTCTTT.

This chain uses TRBV9 with TRBJ2-1, with D perhaps matching TRBD1 (5 bases). V dropped 2 bases and J dropped 9 bases, with 18 bases sitting between them. This CDR3 contains 15 residues. The germline V gene has CDR1 SGDLS and CDR2 YYNGEE. The CDR3 DNA reads TGTGCCAGCAGCGTGTATCTCGACAGTGGCACTGAGCAGTTCTTC. Translated, it gives CASSVYLDSGTEQFF.

This clonotype was seen many times. This rearrangement joins TRBV27 to TRBJ2-3, with 10 bases matching TRBD1. Germline lookup yields CDR1 MNHEY and CDR2 SMNVEV (reference sequence). The CDR3 covers 18 residues. V trimming: 1 base; J trimming: 5 bases; junction bases outside the gene matches: 12. The CDR3 DNA follows: TGTGCCAGCAGTTTATTCCGCCCCGGGACAGGGGTCGGAGATACGCAGTATTTT. It is translated as CASSLFRPGTGVGDTQYF.

A single count supports this clonotype. V usage is TRBV7-9 and J usage is TRBJ2-3; D unclear. The germline CDR1 and CDR2 sequences are SEHNR and FQNEAQ (reference sequence). CDR3 length: 14 amino acids. V was trimmed by 8 bases and J by 1 base, leaving 13 bases between them. CDR3 region: CASSEAGRTDTQYF. The CDR3 DNA sequence: TGTGCCAGCTCAGAGGCCGGCCGCACAGATACGCAGTATTTT. Variable domain in full (rest from reference TRBV7-9 and TRBJ2-3): DTGVSQNPRHKITKRGQNVTFRCDPISEHNRLYWYRQTLGQGPEFLTYFQNEAQLEKSRLLSDRFSAERPKGSFSTLEIQRTEQGDSAMYLCASSEAGRTDTQYFGPGTRLTVL.

The chain combines TRBV30 with TRBJ2-2; D is uncertain. This CDR3 has 13 residues. Germline V CDR1 and CDR2: GTSNPN, SVGIG (reference sequence). V dropped 4 bases and J dropped 6 bases, with 12 bases sitting between them. The CDR3 here is CAWTMSIPGELFF. The DNA for the CDR3 is TGTGCCTGGACCATGAGCATCCCCGGGGAGCTGTTTTTT.

This clonotype was observed many times. J is TRBJ2-7 and V is TRBV20-1; tentatively, D is TRBD1 (5 bases). The ends were cut back, 4 bases at V and 3 bases at J, with 7 bases in the middle. CDR1 and CDR2 from the germline V gene are DFQATT and SNEGSKA (reference sequence). The CDR3 is made up of 11 amino acids. The CDR3 DNA is TGCAGTGCTAAAGACAGCTACGAGCAGTACTTC. It is translated as CSAKDSYEQYF.

The sample holds many counts of this clonotype. The chain is built from TRBV3-1 and TRBJ2-5; unclear D gene. CDR3 length: 14 amino acids. Germline CDR1 and CDR2: LGHDT and YNNKEL (reference sequence). V was trimmed by 5 bases and J by 1 base, leaving 11 bases between them. The CDR3 here is CASSFRVIQETQYF. CDR3 nucleotides: TGTGCCAGCAGCTTCCGGGTCATCCAAGAGACCCAGTACTTC.

Ten or more counts support this clonotype. The chain is built from TRBV12-3 or TRBV12-4 and TRBJ2-7, with D tentatively TRBD2 (6 bases). V lost 4 bases and J 2 bases, leaving 15 bases between the germline ends. The length of the CDR3 is 15 residues. The CDR3 DNA sequence: TGTGCCAGCAGTTGGGGGGACCTCTCCACCTACGAGCAGTACTTC. Residues: CASSWGDLSTYEQYF.

Ten or more counts support this clonotype. This chain uses TRBV11-2 with TRBJ2-1; D might be TRBD1 (6 bases). Germline loops: CDR1 SGHAT, CDR2 FQNNGV. The CDR3 is made up of 17 amino acids. The V end lost 0 bases, the J end lost 0 bases, and 12 bases lay between the germline ends. The CDR3 protein is CASSLDRGSTSYNEQFF. As DNA, the CDR3 is TGTGCCAGCAGCTTAGATAGGGGGTCCACCTCCTACAATGAGCAGTTCTTC. Complete variable domain (other parts from reference TRBV11-2 and TRBJ2-1): EAGVAQSPRYKIIEKRQSVAFWCNPISGHATLYWYQQILGQGPKLLIQFQNNGVVDDSQLPKDRFSAERLKGVDSTLKIQPAKLEDSAVYLCASSLDRGSTSYNEQFFGPGTRLTVL.